What follows are 19 T cell receptor beta chains derived from one specimen sequenced in a study of cytotoxic CD8 clonotypes in ibrutinib-treated CLL. Produced via immunoSEQ multiplex PCR; TCRdb's table is partial and in-frame only. The data hold about 300,000 clones, with roughly 76% observed a single time. The starting material was PBMCs, obtained at disease progression, from a patient treated with ibrutinib. Receptor source: a human donor with chronic lymphocytic leukemia.

The CDR3 region is CASSSYSSTDTQYF. The CDR3 nucleotides are TGCGCCAGCAGCTCGTATTCTAGCACAGATACGCAGTATTTT. The chain is built from TRBV5-1 and TRBJ2-3; D is ambiguous. The CDR3 runs 14 residues. Germline assignment: CDR1 SGHRS and CDR2 YFSETQ. The V and J ends lost 3 bases and 0 bases respectively, with 8 bases between them.

The J gene is TRBJ2-2, the V gene TRBV5-6; the D gene is possibly TRBD2 (6 bases). The CDR3 covers 14 residues. The V and J ends lost 4 bases and 13 bases respectively, with 20 bases between them. Germline values: CDR1 SGHDT, CDR2 YYEEEE. The CDR3 DNA reads as TGTGCCAGCAGCCCGGACGGGAGTCTGAGGGTGCTGTTTTTT. Its translation is CASSPDGSLRVLFF. Using reference TRBV5-6 and TRBJ2-2 for the parts outside the CDR3, the full variable domain is DAGVTQSPTHLIKTRGQQVTLRCSPKSGHDTVSWYQQALGQGPQFIFQYYEEEERQRGNFPDRFSGHQFPNYSSELNVNALLLGDSALYLCASSPDGSLRVLFFGEGSRLTVL.

This clone has more than one count but fewer than ten. V is TRBV7-9 and J is TRBJ2-7; D is ambiguous. CDR3 length: 13 residues. Deletions cut 8 bases from V and 2 bases from J, with 13 bases between. The germline gives CDR1 SEHNR, CDR2 FQNEAQ (reference sequence). The DNA for the CDR3 is TGTGCCAGCGGATTACTCTTGACCTACGAGCAGTACTTC. This sequence encodes CASGLLLTYEQYF.

The rearrangement joins TRBV14 to TRBJ2-5; unclear D gene. Germline assignment: CDR1 SGHDN and CDR2 FVKESK. Trimming left V 1 base short and J 2 bases short, with 11 bases between. The CDR3 runs to 15 residues. This chain's CDR3 is CASSQGVILQETQYF. The CDR3 nucleotides are TGTGCCAGCAGCCAAGGCGTGATCCTACAAGAGACCCAGTACTTC.

V is TRBV10-3 and J is TRBJ1-2, with TRBD1 as a possible D gene (6 bases). There are 12 residues in the CDR3. With 3 bases removed from V and 5 bases from J, the gap between germline ends came to 7 bases. In germline, CDR1 is ENHRY, CDR2 SYGVKD. The CDR3 is CAISDRGYGYTF. The CDR3 coding sequence is TGTGCCATCAGTGACAGGGGTTATGGCTACACCTTC.

This clone was counted once. The chain links TRBV7-8 to TRBJ1-1; 7 positions agree with TRBD1. With V trimmed by 5 bases and J by 1 base, 4 bases remained unmatched. The CDR3 consists of 14 residues. CDR1 is SGHVS, CDR2 FQNEAQ, per germline. The CDR3 here is CASSLGTANTEAFF. The CDR3 DNA follows: TGTGCCAGCAGCCTGGGGACAGCGAACACTGAAGCTTTCTTT.

The chain carries TRBV4-1 and TRBJ2-1; tentative D call: TRBD2 (6 bases). The V and J ends lost 3 bases and 3 bases respectively, with 21 bases between them. CDR1 is MGHRA and CDR2 is YSYEKL in the germline V gene. This CDR3 is built from 18 residues. The DNA of the CDR3 is TGCGCCAGCAGCCACAATCCCCTCCAGGGACTCCACTACAATGAGCAGTTCTTC. Amino acid sequence: CASSHNPLQGLHYNEQFF.

The chain combines TRBV4-1 with TRBJ2-7; TRBD2 aligns across 9 bases. The J segment lost 2 bases and the V segment lost 1 base, leaving 3 bases of the junction unmatched. The CDR3 has 15 residues. Germline values: CDR1 MGHRA, CDR2 YSYEKL. CDR3 sequence reads: CASSQVAGDTYEQYF. In nucleotides, the CDR3 is TGCGCCAGCAGCCAAGTAGCGGGGGACACCTACGAGCAGTACTTC.

In DNA form, the CDR3 reads TGTGCCAGCAGCGCCCGGGACAGGGTCTATCATAACTATGGCTACACCTTC. Its translation is CASSARDRVYHNYGYTF. V and J are TRBV9 and TRBJ1-2, with TRBD1 matching over 9 bases. The junction had 10 bases not matched to a gene; V was cut back by 3 bases and J by 1 base. Germline values: CDR1 SGDLS, CDR2 YYNGEE. The CDR3 runs 17 residues. Filled out from reference TRBV9 and TRBJ1-2, the complete variable domain reads DSGVTQTPKHLITATGQRVTLRCSPRSGDLSVYWYQQSLDQGLQFLIQYYNGEERAKGNILERFSAQQFPDLHSELNLSSLELGDSALYFCASSARDRVYHNYGYTFGSGTRLTVV.

The chain joins TRBV9 to TRBJ2-3, with D maybe TRBD2 (5 bases). Germline values: CDR1 SGDLS, CDR2 YYNGEE. The CDR3 runs to 16 residues. V was shortened by 2 bases and J by 2 bases, with 15 bases between the two germline ends. CDR3 DNA sequence: TGTGCCAGCAGCGTCACGGCGAGAGGGCTCACAGATACGCAGTATTTT. Protein product: CASSVTARGLTDTQYF.

The V and J genes are TRBV12-5 and TRBJ2-7; D perhaps matches TRBD1 (6 bases). The CDR3 is made up of 13 amino acids. V dropped 6 bases and J dropped 0 bases, with 9 bases sitting between them. The V gene's germline CDR1 is LGHNT and CDR2 FRNRAP. CDR3 amino acids: CASGRTVSYEQYF. The CDR3 DNA sequence: TGTGCTAGTGGAAGGACAGTCTCCTACGAGCAGTACTTC.

The chain is built from TRBV10-1 and TRBJ2-1, with 12 bases fitting TRBD2. Looked up from germline, CDR1 is WNHNN and CDR2 is SYGVQD (reference sequence). Losses at the gene ends were 0 bases for V and 7 bases for J; bases not matched to a gene: 7. CDR3 length: 17 residues. In DNA, the CDR3 is TGCGCCAGCAGTGAGTCGGGTCTAGCGGGGGGGCAGAATGAGCAGTTCTTC. The encoded protein is CASSESGLAGGQNEQFF.

V is TRBV29-1 and J is TRBJ2-7, with 13 bases that match TRBD2. V lost 4 bases, J lost 4 bases, and 19 bases stayed unmatched. Germline-derived CDR1 and CDR2 are SQVTM and ANQGSEA. The CDR3 covers 19 residues. CDR3 loop: CSVARRLAGGPRVPYEQYF. The CDR3 nucleotides are TGCAGCGTTGCCAGAAGACTAGCGGGAGGTCCTCGTGTCCCTTACGAGCAGTACTTC.

This sequence joins TRBV4-3 and TRBJ2-1; possible D gene TRBD1, 5 bases. The germline V gene has CDR1 LGHNA and CDR2 YSLEER. V gave up 0 bases and J gave up 5 bases, with 11 bases separating them. CDR3 length equals 15 residues. CDR3 coding DNA: TGCGCCAGCAGCCAAGATTTCCAGGGAAACAATGAGCAGTTCTTC. Its protein product is CASSQDFQGNNEQFF.

The chain uses TRBV5-1 and TRBJ1-1, with D perhaps TRBD1 (6 bases). The CDR3 is made up of 14 amino acids. The V and J ends lost 4 bases and 3 bases respectively, with 13 bases between them. Germline CDR1 reads SGHRS; CDR2 reads YFSETQ. CDR3 DNA sequence: TGCGCCAGCAGCCTAGCGGGACAAGACACTGAAGCTTTCTTT. It specifies CASSLAGQDTEAFF. Together with reference TRBV5-1 and TRBJ1-1, the CDR3 gives the full variable domain: KAGVTQTPRYLIKTRGQQVTLSCSPISGHRSVSWYQQTPGQGLQFLFEYFSETQRNKGNFPGRFSGRQFSNSRSEMNVSTLELGDSALYLCASSLAGQDTEAFFGQGTRLTVV.

V usage is TRBV28 and J usage is TRBJ2-5; 9 nucleotides align to TRBD2. The V gene end was trimmed by 7 bases and the J gene end by 1 base; junction bases not matched to a gene: 7. The CDR3 contains 15 residues. CDR1 is MDHEN and CDR2 is SYDVKM in the germline V gene. CDR3 nucleotides: TGTGCCAGCACGGGTAGCGGGAGTCTCCAAGAGACCCAGTACTTC. Translation gives CASTGSGSLQETQYF.

The rearrangement links TRBV5-5 to TRBJ1-5, with D uncertain. V was shortened by 1 base and J by 1 base, with 9 bases between the two germline ends. The CDR3 is made up of 15 amino acids. Germline V gives CDR1 SGHKS, CDR2 YYEKEE (reference sequence). The CDR3 DNA reads as TGTGCCAGCAGCTTGACCCAGGACAGCAATCAGCCCCAGCATTTT. Translation gives CASSLTQDSNQPQHF.

The rearrangement joins TRBV28 to TRBJ2-7; 8 nucleotides match TRBD2. This CDR3 has 16 amino acids. Germline CDR1 is MDHEN and CDR2 is SYDVKM. V gave up 6 bases and J gave up 2 bases; unmatched junction bases: 12. The CDR3 loop is CASRETGGPRTYEQYF. The CDR3 DNA reads TGTGCCAGCAGGGAGACGGGAGGGCCAAGGACCTACGAGCAGTACTTC.

The chain combines TRBV9 with TRBJ2-1; D is ambiguous. V was cut by 0 bases and J by 8 bases, with 9 bases left in between. Germline V gene sequence: CDR1 SGDLS, CDR2 YYNGEE. The CDR3 consists of 13 residues. The CDR3 reads CASSVGEVYEQFF. The CDR3 DNA reads TGTGCCAGCAGCGTAGGGGAAGTCTATGAGCAGTTCTTC.